Sequencing of this T cell receptor (beta chain) was carried out in a study of beta chain features in type 1 diabetes. Findings and caveats of the study: Moderately but significantly shorter TCRB CDR3s were found in Type 1 diabetes patients in all four CD4+ subsets. Sampled from patients, naive, central memory and Treg TCRB repertoires appeared more similar than those sampled from healthy donors.

Of note for this clone: The antigen remains unidentified.

The isolated RNA, all of it, was reverse transcribed, so expressed TCRB transcripts were what got sequenced. Naive, central memory and regulatory T cell samples averaged roughly 3.4 million immunoSEQ reads each. Clones were sequenced by immunoSEQ multiplex PCR, and TCRdb holds only the in-frame ones, with some missing. The data hold more than 550,000 clones, with over 11% observed a single time. The germline V and J ends were trimmed by 5 bases and 6 bases, with 15 bases remaining between them. CDR3 size: 14 residues. Germline CDR1 is SGHTA and CDR2 is FQGNSA. The clonotype was recovered from a man between 18 and 29 years old with type 1 diabetes. J is TRBJ2-3 and V is TRBV7-2, with a possible D match to TRBD2 (6 bases). Sequencing was performed on naive CD4+ T cells from blood. The CDR3 DNA reads TGTGCCAGCAGCGTAGGGGCGGGGCCCGATACGCAGTATTTT. Its protein product is CASSVGAGPDTQYF.